The 24 T cell receptor beta chains below all came from one sample that was sequenced in a study of T cell repertoires in cytomegalovirus infection. TCRdb re-called the reads through MiXCR, storing one row per CDR3 protein. The sample gives about 600,000 distinct CDR3 sequences, 24% of which show up once; less than 9.5% is in the top ten. The specimen was CD8+ T cells from PBMCs. Source of these receptors: a human donor in good health (CMV status not recorded). Some clones in this sample may be carry-over from other donors' samples.

The V gene is TRBV29-1, the J gene TRBJ1-1, with D uncertain. V was trimmed by 7 bases and J by 3 bases, leaving 18 bases between them. Per germline, CDR1 SQVTM and CDR2 ANQGSEA. The CDR3 has 14 amino acids. CDR3 loop: CSAGRLGIDTEAFF. The DNA for the CDR3 is TGCAGCGCAGGTAGATTGGGTATTGACACTGAAGCTTTCTTT.

CDR3 sequence (DNA): TGTGCCAGCAGTCCGCAACAGGGAATCACTGAAGCTTTCTTT. It specifies CASSPQQGITEAFF. The rearrangement uses TRBV6-5 and TRBJ1-1; the D gene is possibly TRBD1 (6 bases). Trimming removed 5 bases at V and 4 bases at J, with 14 bases between. This CDR3 has 14 residues. In germline, CDR1 is MNHEY, CDR2 SVGAGI.

This chain uses TRBV6-6 with TRBJ2-6; 9 nucleotides line up with TRBD1. V trimming: 4 bases; J trimming: 0 bases; junction bases outside the gene matches: 10. Looked up from germline, CDR1 is MNHNY and CDR2 is SVGAGI (reference sequence). The CDR3 is 19 residues long. The CDR3 DNA follows: TGTGCCAGCAGTTCCGACCGGACAGGGGAGATCTCTGGGGCCAACGTCCTGACTTTC. Translated, it gives CASSSDRTGEISGANVLTF.

This clonotype was picked up many times. The chain combines TRBV7-8 with TRBJ2-7; D uncertain. V was clipped by 3 bases and J by 0 bases, with 15 bases between them. The CDR3 sequence is 16 residues long. Germline V lookup: CDR1 SGHVS, CDR2 FQNEAQ. CDR3 sequence: CASSLLRLRLSYEQYF. In DNA, the CDR3 is TGTGCCAGCAGCTTGCTCCGATTGCGCCTCTCCTACGAGCAGTACTTC.

This clonotype was detected only a few times. This chain joins TRBV27 and TRBJ2-1; D unresolved. Germline V gene data show CDR1 as MNHEY and CDR2 as SMNVEV (reference sequence). The CDR3 has 15 residues. V was pared by 5 bases and J by 3 bases, with 14 bases between. The DNA for the CDR3 is TGTGCCAGCAGTCTAAGCCTCGACATCTACAATGAGCAGTTCTTC. It specifies CASSLSLDIYNEQFF.

This clonotype was seen ten or more times. CDR3 bases: TGCAGTGCTAGTAGCAGGCAAGAGACCCAGTACTTC. Translating gives CSASSRQETQYF. The rearrangement joins TRBV20-1 to TRBJ2-5; D uncertain. The CDR3 spans 12 residues. Germline V gene sequence: CDR1 DFQATT, CDR2 SNEGSKA (reference sequence). Trimming took 3 bases from V and 2 from J, leaving 7 bases between them.

For this clonotype: A junction end diverges from the germline sequence, so it may reflect a read error. This rearrangement joins TRBV6-5 to TRBJ2-1; no reliable D call. This CDR3 contains 13 residues. From germline, CDR1 is MNHEY and CDR2 SVGAGI. CDR3: CVSSYSSVYEQFF. The DNA of the CDR3 is TGTGTCAGCAGTTACTCGTCCGTTTATGAGCAGTTCTTC.

This clonotype turned up a few times. The chain is built from TRBV25-1 and TRBJ1-1, with D maybe TRBD1 (6 bases). This CDR3 comprises 18 residues. V dropped 4 bases and J dropped 2 bases, with 23 bases sitting between them. Germline CDR1 and CDR2: MGHDK and SYGVNS. The CDR3 spells CASSAGTEKWTANTEAFF. The CDR3 region has the DNA TGTGCCAGCAGTGCAGGGACGGAAAAGTGGACAGCCAACACTGAAGCTTTCTTT.

This clonotype was seen more than once but under ten times. This chain links TRBV7-2 with TRBJ1-2; D is unclear. Germline-derived CDR1 and CDR2 are SGHTA and FQGNSA. Trimming removed 2 bases at V and 3 bases at J, with 10 bases between. The CDR3 spans 14 residues. In DNA, the CDR3 is TGTGCCAGCAGCTTAATGCTGGTTGACTATGGCTACACCTTC. Translation gives CASSLMLVDYGYTF.

This chain connects TRBV6-4 to TRBJ1-1; D is perhaps TRBD1 (5 bases). This CDR3 is built from 13 residues. The germline V gene has CDR1 MRHNA and CDR2 SNTAGT. V dropped 10 bases and J dropped 6 bases, with 18 bases sitting between them. The CDR3 region is CATRRSTRAEAFF. As DNA, the CDR3 is TGTGCCACCCGGCGGTCCACCAGGGCTGAAGCTTTCTTT.

The J gene is TRBJ2-5, the V gene TRBV2, with D perhaps TRBD1 (5 bases). From germline, CDR1 is SNHLY and CDR2 FYNNEI. V lost 1 base and J 1 base, leaving 10 bases between the germline ends. The CDR3 extends over 15 amino acids. The CDR3 sequence is CASSEGTRGQETQYF. DNA for the CDR3: TGTGCCAGCAGTGAAGGAACAAGGGGCCAAGAGACCCAGTACTTC.

Details on this clonotype: At one boundary the junction diverges from the germline segment, which might be a read error. The chain combines TRBV7-7 with TRBJ2-5; 9 nucleotides line up with TRBD1. Germline V lookup: CDR1 SSHAT, CDR2 FNYEAQ (reference sequence). This CDR3 is built from 15 residues. For the CDR3, the DNA is TGTGCTAGCAGCTTAGCCATTGGACAGGGGGAGACCCAGTACTTC. As protein: CASSLAIGQGETQYF.

This chain connects TRBV29-1 to TRBJ2-7, with 8 bases matching TRBD2. Germline CDR1 reads SQVTM; CDR2 reads ANQGSEA. Losses at the gene ends were 7 bases for V and 4 bases for J; bases not matched to a gene: 18. This CDR3 is 16 amino acids long. In DNA form, the CDR3 reads TGCAGCGCCGAGGTCCCCCTACTAGCGGCTACTTACGAGCAGTACTTC. This gives the protein CSAEVPLLAATYEQYF.

This chain uses TRBV20-1 with TRBJ1-3; no definite D call. The germline V gene encodes CDR1 DFQATT and CDR2 SNEGSKA (reference sequence). The ends were cut back, 0 bases at V and 0 bases at J, with 6 bases in the middle. The CDR3 spans 14 residues. The CDR3: CSARELSSGNTIYF. The CDR3 DNA reads as TGCAGTGCTAGAGAGCTCAGCTCTGGAAACACCATATATTTT.

The chain employs TRBV2 and TRBJ1-1; D unresolved. This CDR3 region has 8 residues. Germline loops: CDR1 SNHLY, CDR2 FYNNEI. With 7 bases removed from V and 11 bases from J, the gap between germline ends came to 5 bases. The chain's CDR3 is CASTVAFF. CDR3 bases: TGTGCCAGCACTGTCGCTTTCTTT.

The CDR3 sequence: CASSTANYNEQFF. DNA for the CDR3: TGTGCCAGCAGCACGGCGAACTACAATGAGCAGTTCTTC. The rearrangement joins TRBV7-9 to TRBJ2-1; D gene ambiguous. V was cut by 5 bases and J by 3 bases, with 8 bases left in between. Germline V gene lookup returns CDR1 SEHNR and CDR2 FQNEAQ (reference sequence). The length of the CDR3 is 13 residues. Combining the CDR3 with reference TRBV7-9 and TRBJ2-1 gives the whole variable domain DTGVSQNPRHKITKRGQNVTFRCDPISEHNRLYWYRQTLGQGPEFLTYFQNEAQLEKSRLLSDRFSAERPKGSFSTLEIQRTEQGDSAMYLCASSTANYNEQFFGPGTRLTVL.

This clonotype was detected a few times. The chain joins TRBV28 to TRBJ2-7; 9 bases align to TRBD1. J was trimmed by 6 bases and V by 3 bases; bases with no gene match: 9. The CDR3 is made up of 15 amino acids. The germline gives CDR1 MDHEN, CDR2 SYDVKM. The CDR3 nucleotides read TGTGCCAGCAGTTTCCCGGGACAGGGAACTATCGAGCAGTACGTC. This codes for CASSFPGQGTIEQYV.

This clonotype was detected only a few times. V usage is TRBV20-1 and J usage is TRBJ2-1; TRBD2 might be the D (5 bases). Germline values: CDR1 DFQATT, CDR2 SNEGSKA (reference sequence). The length of the CDR3 is 15 residues. Trimming pared 0 bases from V and 3 bases from J, leaving 12 bases between. CDR3 nucleotide sequence: TGCAGTGCTAGAGAGCCCGGGATCAGCTACAATGAGCAGTTCTTC. Amino acid sequence: CSAREPGISYNEQFF.

This clonotype was recorded a few times. The rearrangement uses TRBV12-3 or TRBV12-4 and TRBJ1-2, with 9 bases aligning to TRBD1. The CDR3 covers 18 residues. The V segment lost 6 bases and the J segment 2 bases; nucleotides outside the gene matches: 16. The CDR3 DNA reads TGTGCCAGCAGCCACCAAGTCCCGGGACAGGGAGAGAACTATGGCTACACCTTC. It yields the protein CASSHQVPGQGENYGYTF.

This clonotype has just a few counts. The chain has TRBV19 and TRBJ2-3; 7 nucleotides match TRBD2. Trimming removed 0 bases from V and 6 bases from J; junction bases left unmatched: 6. Germline V gene lookup returns CDR1 LNHDA and CDR2 SQIVND (reference sequence). This CDR3 has 15 residues. In DNA form, the CDR3 reads TGTGCCAGTAGTATAGACGACCGGGGGGAGGATACGCAGTATTTT. Encoded protein: CASSIDDRGEDTQYF.

Concerning this clonotype itself: No DNA is shown, since the ends of the CDR3 on it are uncertain; the CDR3 is the one TCRdb lists. CDR3 sequence: CSVAGGSTF. The chain is built from TRBV29-1 and TRBJ1-2; TRBD1, the table's D call, lacks a check against the DNA. Germline V gives CDR1 SQVTM, CDR2 ANQGSEA. The CDR3 spans 9 residues, counting both ends.

The V and J genes are TRBV28 and TRBJ2-5; D is possibly TRBD2 (5 bases). There are 14 residues in the CDR3. From germline, CDR1 is MDHEN and CDR2 SYDVKM. The V and J ends lost 3 bases and 4 bases respectively, with 12 bases between them. The CDR3 DNA reads as TGTGCCAGCAGTTTCCAGGAGGTTCTAGAGACCCAGTACTTC. Translation: CASSFQEVLETQYF.

This clonotype was seen more than once but under ten times. In DNA, the CDR3 is TGCAGGCCCAGTGGCTACACCTTC. It is translated as CRPSGYTF. The V gene is TRBV20-1, the J gene TRBJ1-2; D is unresolved. The CDR3 length is 8 residues. Germline V gives CDR1 DFQATT, CDR2 SNEGSKA (reference sequence).

This clonotype occurred a few times. The chain carries TRBV27 and TRBJ1-5; possible D gene TRBD1, 5 bases. The V gene's germline CDR1 is MNHEY and CDR2 SMNVEV (reference sequence). Trimming took off 6 bases at V and 3 bases at J, with 12 bases between the two ends. This CDR3 spans 14 amino acids. CDR3 bases: TGTGCCAGCAGCTCGAGGGGTTACAATCAGCCCCAGCATTTT. Its translation is CASSSRGYNQPQHF.